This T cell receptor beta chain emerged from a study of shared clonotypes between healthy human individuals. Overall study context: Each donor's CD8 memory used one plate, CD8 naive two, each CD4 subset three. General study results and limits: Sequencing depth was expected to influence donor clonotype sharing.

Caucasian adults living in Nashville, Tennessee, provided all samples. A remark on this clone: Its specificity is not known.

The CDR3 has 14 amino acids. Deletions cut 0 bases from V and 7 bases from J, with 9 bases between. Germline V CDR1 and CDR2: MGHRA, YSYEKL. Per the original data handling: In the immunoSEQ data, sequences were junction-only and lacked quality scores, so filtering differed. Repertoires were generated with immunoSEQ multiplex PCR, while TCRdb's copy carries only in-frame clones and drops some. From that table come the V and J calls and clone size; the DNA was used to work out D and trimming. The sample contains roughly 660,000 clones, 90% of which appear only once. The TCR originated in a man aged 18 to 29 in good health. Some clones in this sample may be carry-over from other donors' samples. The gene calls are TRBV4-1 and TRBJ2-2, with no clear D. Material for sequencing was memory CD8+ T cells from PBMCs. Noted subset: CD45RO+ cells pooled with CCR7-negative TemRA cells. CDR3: CASSQDPTYGELFF. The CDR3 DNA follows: TGCGCCAGCAGCCAAGACCCTACATACGGGGAGCTGTTTTTT.